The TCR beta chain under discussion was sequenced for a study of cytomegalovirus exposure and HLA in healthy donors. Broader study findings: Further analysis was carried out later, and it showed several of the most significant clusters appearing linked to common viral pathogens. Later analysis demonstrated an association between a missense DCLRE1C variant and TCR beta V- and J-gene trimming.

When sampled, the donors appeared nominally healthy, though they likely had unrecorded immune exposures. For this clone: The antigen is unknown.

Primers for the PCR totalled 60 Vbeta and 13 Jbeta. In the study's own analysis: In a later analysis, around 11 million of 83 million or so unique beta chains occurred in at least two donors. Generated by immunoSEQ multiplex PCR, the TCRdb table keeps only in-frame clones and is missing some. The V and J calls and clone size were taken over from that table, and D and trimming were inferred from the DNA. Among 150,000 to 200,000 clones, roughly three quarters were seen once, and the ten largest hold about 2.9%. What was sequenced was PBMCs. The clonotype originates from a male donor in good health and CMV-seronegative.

The CDR3 reads CASSQDTGTRDEQFF. The DNA for the CDR3 is TGCGCCAGCAGCCAAGATACAGGGACCAGGGATGAGCAGTTCTTC. The V gene is TRBV4-1, the J gene TRBJ2-1; D is possibly TRBD1 (6 bases). Germline-derived CDR1 and CDR2 are MGHRA and YSYEKL. V was clipped by 0 bases and J by 8 bases, with 14 bases between them. This CDR3 region has 15 residues.